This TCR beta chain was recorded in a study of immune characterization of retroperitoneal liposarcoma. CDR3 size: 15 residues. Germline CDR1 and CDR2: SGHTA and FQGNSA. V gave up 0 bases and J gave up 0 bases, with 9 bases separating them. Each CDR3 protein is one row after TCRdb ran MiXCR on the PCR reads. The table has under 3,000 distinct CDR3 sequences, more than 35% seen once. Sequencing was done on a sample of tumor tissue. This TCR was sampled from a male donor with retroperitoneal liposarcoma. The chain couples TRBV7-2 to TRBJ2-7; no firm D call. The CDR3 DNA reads TGTGCCAGCAGCTTAGCGTTAAGTATCTCCTACGAGCAGTACTTC. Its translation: CASSLALSISYEQYF.